What follows are 21 T cell receptor beta chains derived from one specimen sequenced in a study of shared clonotypes between healthy human individuals. Assay used: immunoSEQ multiplex PCR; TCRdb lists only in-frame clones, some missing. The sample holds roughly 2.2 million clones, around 90% seen once. The sequenced sample consisted of naive CD4+ T cells from PBMCs. Sample subset: CD45RA+ positively selected. The receptors were gathered from a man between 18 and 35 years old in good health. Some clones in this sample may be carry-over from other donors' samples.

This sequence joins TRBV7-9 and TRBJ2-1; 7 bases align to TRBD2. Trimming at V came to 5 bases and at J to 5 bases, leaving 21 bases not matched to a gene. CDR1 and CDR2 from the germline V gene are SEHNR and FQNEAQ (reference sequence). The CDR3 sequence is 19 residues long. This CDR3 reads CASSLLLGNRRESHNEQFF. Written as DNA, the CDR3 is TGTGCCAGCAGCCTCCTCTTGGGGAACAGGCGGGAGTCCCACAATGAGCAGTTCTTC.

The rearrangement links TRBV29-1 to TRBJ2-7, with 9 bases that match TRBD2. V lost 6 bases and J lost 0; bases outside the gene matches: 3. The CDR3 is 13 amino acids. Germline V gene data show CDR1 as SQVTM and CDR2 as ANQGSEA. The CDR3 DNA sequence: TGCAGCGTAACTAGCGGGTACTCCTACGAGCAGTACTTC. Translating it yields CSVTSGYSYEQYF.

This clone was observed once. This chain joins TRBV7-6 and TRBJ2-5; D may be TRBD1 (6 bases). Germline loops: CDR1 SGHVS, CDR2 FNYEAQ. CDR3 length equals 14 residues. V lost 0 bases to trimming and J lost 7 bases, with 12 bases between them. The CDR3 DNA reads TGTGCCAGCAGCTTAGCAGGACGAGGGGGGACCCAGTACTTC. It specifies CASSLAGRGGTQYF. Drawing the rest from reference TRBV7-6 and TRBJ2-5, the complete variable domain is GAGVSQSPRYKVTKRGQDVALRCDPISGHVSLYWYRQALGQGPEFLTYFNYEAQQDKSGLPNDRFSAERPEGSISTLTIQRTEQRDSAMYRCASSLAGRGGTQYFGPGTRLLVL.

This sequence joins TRBV5-6 and TRBJ1-2; 7 nucleotides line up with TRBD1. V was clipped by 4 bases and J by 4 bases; unmatched bases: 7. The CDR3 covers 14 residues. Germline V lookup: CDR1 SGHDT, CDR2 YYEEEE. DNA for the CDR3: TGTGCCAGCAGCCGAACCGGGACAGCCTATGGCTACACCTTC. Translated: CASSRTGTAYGYTF.

This clone is a singleton in its sample. This CDR3 reads CASRPLAGVTNEQFF. The CDR3 nucleotides read TGTGCCAGCAGGCCACTAGCGGGAGTCACCAATGAGCAGTTCTTC. This chain joins TRBV6-6 and TRBJ2-1; 11 bases fit TRBD2. This CDR3 is built from 15 residues. With V trimmed by 6 bases and J by 6 bases, 7 bases remained unmatched. CDR1 and CDR2 from the germline V gene are MNHNY and SVGAGI (reference sequence).

This chain links TRBV28 with TRBJ2-2, with 7 nucleotides matching TRBD1. V shed 6 bases and J 5 bases; nucleotides not matched to a gene: 9. This CDR3 is built from 15 residues. Germline assignment: CDR1 MDHEN and CDR2 SYDVKM. The CDR3 nucleotides read TGTGCCAGCAGCTCCCCCGGGACAGTAACCGGGGAGCTGTTTTTT. Translated: CASSSPGTVTGELFF.

The J gene is TRBJ2-1, the V gene TRBV7-9; 7 positions match TRBD2. V shed 1 base and J 5 bases; nucleotides not matched to a gene: 11. In germline, CDR1 is SEHNR, CDR2 FQNEAQ (reference sequence). The CDR3 spans 17 residues. CDR3: CASSLGSADGTNNEQFF. The CDR3, as DNA: TGTGCCAGCAGCTTAGGTTCCGCGGACGGGACTAACAATGAGCAGTTCTTC.

As concerns this clone: This sample includes further DNA sequences coding for the same CDR3. V and J are TRBV5-1 and TRBJ2-1, with TRBD2 matching over 7 bases. In germline, CDR1 is SGHRS, CDR2 YFSETQ. Losses at the gene ends were 1 base for V and 6 bases for J; bases not matched to a gene: 1. The CDR3 totals 13 residues. CDR3 sequence: CASSLTSANEQFF. DNA for the CDR3: TGCGCCAGCAGCTTGACTAGCGCCAATGAGCAGTTCTTC.

This sequence joins TRBV5-1 and TRBJ2-7; D might be TRBD1 (7 bases). V was pared by 0 bases and J by 6 bases, with 28 bases between. The CDR3 covers 19 residues. Germline CDR1 and CDR2: SGHRS and YFSETQ. Here the CDR3 reads CASSLDRGLLATRQGEQYF. CDR3 bases: TGCGCCAGCAGCTTGGACAGGGGACTCCTAGCGACCCGGCAGGGCGAGCAGTACTTC.

This sequence joins TRBV30 and TRBJ2-5; D not certain. This CDR3 spans 14 amino acids. The V gene lost 5 bases and the J gene lost 1 base, with 14 bases spanning the gap. The germline V gene encodes CDR1 GTSNPN and CDR2 SVGIG (reference sequence). In DNA form, the CDR3 reads TGTGCCTGGGAGTTAGTTGGCATCCAAGAGACCCAGTACTTC. Amino acid sequence: CAWELVGIQETQYF.

This sequence joins TRBV5-1 and TRBJ2-1, with D hard to call. Germline loops: CDR1 SGHRS, CDR2 YFSETQ. The V gene lost 0 bases and the J gene lost 5 bases, with 3 bases spanning the gap. The CDR3 sequence is 12 residues long. The CDR3 protein is CASSLVHNEQFF. In nucleotides, the CDR3 is TGCGCCAGCAGCTTGGTACACAATGAGCAGTTCTTC.

The V and J genes are TRBV4-2 and TRBJ2-1, with 8 positions matching TRBD2. The trim removed 0 bases at V and 5 bases at J, leaving 6 bases unmatched. CDR1 is LGHNA and CDR2 is YNFKEQ in the germline V gene. CDR3 length equals 16 residues. The CDR3 DNA sequence: TGTGCCAGCAGCCAAGAAGGTGGGACTAGGGACAATGAGCAGTTCTTC. Its protein is CASSQEGGTRDNEQFF.

A remark on this clone: In the same sample, other DNA sequences code for this CDR3. The genes are TRBV5-1 and TRBJ1-2; a weak D match, TRBD1 (6 bases). Germline assignment: CDR1 SGHRS and CDR2 YFSETQ. The CDR3 runs 14 residues. V lost 0 bases to trimming and J lost 3 bases, with 9 bases between them. The CDR3: CASSLAGGYYGYTF. CDR3 in DNA: TGCGCCAGCAGCTTGGCCGGGGGCTACTATGGCTACACCTTC.

The chain is built from TRBV27 and TRBJ2-1, with a possible D match to TRBD2 (6 bases). V was pared by 0 bases and J by 6 bases, with 21 bases between. This CDR3 is built from 18 residues. Per the germline V gene, CDR1 is MNHEY and CDR2 is SMNVEV (reference sequence). The CDR3 DNA reads TGTGCCAGCAGTTTATCCCCCCAACTAGCTTTTGCCCCCAATGAGCAGTTCTTC. It codes for CASSLSPQLAFAPNEQFF.

The chain carries TRBV7-2 and TRBJ1-3; D call uncertain. The CDR3 extends over 14 amino acids. The germline V and J ends were trimmed by 8 bases and 3 bases, with 14 bases remaining between them. CDR1 is SGHTA and CDR2 is FQGNSA in the germline V gene. CDR3 DNA sequence: TGTGCCAGCCAGCTGGACCCCGATGGAAACACCATATATTTT. It is translated as CASQLDPDGNTIYF.

The V call is TRBV9, the J call TRBJ1-2; D is perhaps TRBD1 (6 bases). V was trimmed by 4 bases and J by 2 bases, leaving 12 bases between them. Germline V gene lookup returns CDR1 SGDLS and CDR2 YYNGEE. The CDR3 length is 14 residues. Here the CDR3 DNA reads TGTGCCAGCAGCACCCGTAGGGGGAACTATGGCTACACCTTC. Its translation: CASSTRRGNYGYTF.

J is TRBJ2-1 and V is TRBV19; TRBD2 aligns across 7 bases. Germline CDR1 is LNHDA and CDR2 is SQIVND (reference sequence). This CDR3 comprises 15 residues. After removal of 7 bases from V and 0 bases from J, the junction contained 6 bases not matched to a gene. CDR3 sequence reads: CASMSRGSSYNEQFF. CDR3 nucleotide sequence: TGTGCCAGTATGTCGCGGGGGAGCTCCTACAATGAGCAGTTCTTC.

The chain has TRBV7-2 and TRBJ1-2, with TRBD1 as a possible D gene (6 bases). Trimming left V 5 bases short and J 3 bases short, with 13 bases between. CDR3 size: 14 residues. Germline CDR1 SGHTA, CDR2 FQGNSA. The CDR3 DNA follows: TGTGCCAGCAGCAGAACAGGGTGGGACTATGGCTACACCTTC. It yields the protein CASSRTGWDYGYTF. Variable domain in full (rest from reference TRBV7-2 and TRBJ1-2): GAGVSQSPSNKVTEKGKDVELRCDPISGHTALYWYRQSLGQGLEFLIYFQGNSAPDKSGLPSDRFSAERTGGSVSTLTIQRTQQEDSAVYLCASSRTGWDYGYTFGSGTRLTVV.

The rearrangement links TRBV7-6 to TRBJ2-5; D uncertain. This CDR3 is 12 amino acids long. Per germline, CDR1 SGHVS and CDR2 FNYEAQ. V was trimmed by 4 bases and J by 5 bases, leaving 8 bases between them. CDR3 nucleotide sequence: TGTGCCAGCAGCTCCCCCCTCGAGACCCAGTACTTC. It encodes CASSSPLETQYF.

The J gene is TRBJ1-1, the V gene TRBV7-9; D gene ambiguous. V was pared by 6 bases and J by 1 base, with 9 bases between. CDR3 length: 13 amino acids. Germline lookup yields CDR1 SEHNR and CDR2 FQNEAQ (reference sequence). The CDR3 DNA sequence: TGTGCCAGCAGAGAAATTGGGAACACTGAAGCTTTCTTT. It yields the protein CASREIGNTEAFF.

This chain's CDR3 is CASGQTGDTQYF. The CDR3 DNA reads as TGCGCCAGCGGCCAAACGGGAGATACGCAGTATTTT. V and J are TRBV5-1 and TRBJ2-3; unclear D gene. Germline V gene lookup returns CDR1 SGHRS and CDR2 YFSETQ. V gave up 7 bases and J gave up 5 bases, with 11 bases separating them. CDR3 length equals 12 residues.